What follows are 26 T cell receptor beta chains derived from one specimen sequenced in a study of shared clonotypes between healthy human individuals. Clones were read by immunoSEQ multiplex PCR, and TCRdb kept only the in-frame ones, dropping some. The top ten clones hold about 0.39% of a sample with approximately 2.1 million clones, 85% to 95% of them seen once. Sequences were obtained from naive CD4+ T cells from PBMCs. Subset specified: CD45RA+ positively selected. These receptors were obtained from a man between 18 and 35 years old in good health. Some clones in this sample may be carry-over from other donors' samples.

The DNA of the CDR3 is TGTGCCAGCAGTACAGGGTCACCGGTTGGGGAGCAGTACTTC. It encodes CASSTGSPVGEQYF. The rearrangement uses TRBV2 and TRBJ2-7, with TRBD1 as a possible D gene (6 bases). V shed 5 bases and J shed 7 bases, with 18 bases lying between them. The CDR3 runs to 14 residues. Germline CDR1 SNHLY, CDR2 FYNNEI.

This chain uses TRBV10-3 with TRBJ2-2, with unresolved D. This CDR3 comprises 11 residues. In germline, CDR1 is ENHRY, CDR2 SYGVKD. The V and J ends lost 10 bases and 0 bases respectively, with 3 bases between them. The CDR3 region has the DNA TGTGCCAGTGCGAACACCGGGGAGCTGTTTTTT. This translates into CASANTGELFF.

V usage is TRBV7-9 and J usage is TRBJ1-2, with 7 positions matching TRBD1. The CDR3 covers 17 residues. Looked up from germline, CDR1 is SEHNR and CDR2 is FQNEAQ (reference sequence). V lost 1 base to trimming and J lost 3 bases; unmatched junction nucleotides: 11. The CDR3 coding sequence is TGTGCCAGCAGCTTAGTACCGCCCCGGCAGGGGGACTATGGCTACACCTTC. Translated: CASSLVPPRQGDYGYTF.

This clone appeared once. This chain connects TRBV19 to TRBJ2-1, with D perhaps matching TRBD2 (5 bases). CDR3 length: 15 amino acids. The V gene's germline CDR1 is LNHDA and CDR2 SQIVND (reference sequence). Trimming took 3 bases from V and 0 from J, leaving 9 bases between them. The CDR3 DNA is TGTGCCAGTAGTATGGGGAGAAGCTCCTACAATGAGCAGTTCTTC. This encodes CASSMGRSSYNEQFF.

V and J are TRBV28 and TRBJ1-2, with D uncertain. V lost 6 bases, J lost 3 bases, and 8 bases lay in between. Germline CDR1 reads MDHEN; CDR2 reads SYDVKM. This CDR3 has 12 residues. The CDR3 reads CASRRPYYGYTF. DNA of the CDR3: TGTGCCAGCAGACGGCCGTACTATGGCTACACCTTC.

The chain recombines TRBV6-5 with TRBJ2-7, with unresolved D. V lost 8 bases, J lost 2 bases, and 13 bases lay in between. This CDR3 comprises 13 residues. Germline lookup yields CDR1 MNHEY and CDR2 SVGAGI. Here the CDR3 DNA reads TGTGCCAGCTCAATCGACGGTACCTACGAGCAGTACTTC. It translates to CASSIDGTYEQYF.

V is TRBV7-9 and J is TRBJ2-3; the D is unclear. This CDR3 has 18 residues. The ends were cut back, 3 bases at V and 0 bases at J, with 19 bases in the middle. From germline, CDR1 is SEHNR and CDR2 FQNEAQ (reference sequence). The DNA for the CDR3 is TGTGCCAGCAGCTTGGGTTTTGGCTGGAGAACTAGCACAGATACGCAGTATTTT. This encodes CASSLGFGWRTSTDTQYF.

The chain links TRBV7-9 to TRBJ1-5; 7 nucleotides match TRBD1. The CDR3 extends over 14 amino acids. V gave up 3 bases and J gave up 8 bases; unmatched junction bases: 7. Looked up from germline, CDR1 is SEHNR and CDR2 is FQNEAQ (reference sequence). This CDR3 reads CASSLDRTAEPQHF. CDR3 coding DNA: TGTGCCAGCAGCTTGGACAGGACCGCGGAGCCCCAGCATTTT.

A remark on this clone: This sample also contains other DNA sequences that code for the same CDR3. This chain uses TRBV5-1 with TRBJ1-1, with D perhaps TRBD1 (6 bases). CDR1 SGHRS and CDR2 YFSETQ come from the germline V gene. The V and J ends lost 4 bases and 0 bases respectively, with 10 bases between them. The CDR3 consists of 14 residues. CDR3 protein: CASSLGGMNTEAFF. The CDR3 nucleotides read TGCGCCAGCAGCCTAGGGGGTATGAACACTGAAGCTTTCTTT.

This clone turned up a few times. CDR3 residues: CASSMQGGMDGNTIYF. CDR3 in DNA: TGTGCCAGTAGTATGCAGGGCGGTATGGACGGAAACACCATATATTTT. This chain joins TRBV19 and TRBJ1-3, with D tentatively TRBD1 (5 bases). This CDR3 spans 16 amino acids. Germline lookup yields CDR1 LNHDA and CDR2 SQIVND (reference sequence). V was shortened by 3 bases and J by 4 bases, with 16 bases between the two germline ends.

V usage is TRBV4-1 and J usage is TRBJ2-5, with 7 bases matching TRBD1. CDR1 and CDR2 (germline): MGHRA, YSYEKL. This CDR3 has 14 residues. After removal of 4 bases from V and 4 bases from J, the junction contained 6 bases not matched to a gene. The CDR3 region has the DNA TGCGCCAGCAGCCCCTCGACAGGGCGAGAGACCCAGTACTTC. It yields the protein CASSPSTGRETQYF.

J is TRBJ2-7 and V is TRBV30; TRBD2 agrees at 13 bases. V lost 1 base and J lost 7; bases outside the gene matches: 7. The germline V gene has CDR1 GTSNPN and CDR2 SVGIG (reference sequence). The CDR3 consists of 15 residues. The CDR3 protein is CAWSGGLAGSSEQYF. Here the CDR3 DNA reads TGTGCCTGGAGTGGGGGACTAGCGGGGTCTTCGGAGCAGTACTTC.

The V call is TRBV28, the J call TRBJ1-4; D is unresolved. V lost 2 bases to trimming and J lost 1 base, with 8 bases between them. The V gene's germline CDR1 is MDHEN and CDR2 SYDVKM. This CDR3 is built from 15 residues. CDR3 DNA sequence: TGTGCCAGCAGTTTAAAAGGGCTAACTAATGAAAAACTGTTTTTT. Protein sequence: CASSLKGLTNEKLFF.

CDR3 DNA: TGCGCCAGCAGCCAAATGGAGGCTAGCGGGGAGAATGAGCAGTTCTTC. Amino acid sequence: CASSQMEASGENEQFF. The chain recombines TRBV4-3 with TRBJ2-1, with 9 bases lining up with TRBD2. The junction had 9 bases not matched to a gene; V was cut back by 2 bases and J by 7 bases. Germline loops: CDR1 LGHNA, CDR2 YSLEER. The CDR3 totals 16 residues.

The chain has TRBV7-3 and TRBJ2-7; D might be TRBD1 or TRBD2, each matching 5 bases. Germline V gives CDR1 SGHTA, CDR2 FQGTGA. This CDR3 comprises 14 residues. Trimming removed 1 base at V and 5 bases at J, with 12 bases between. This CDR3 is CASSLIPGTHEQYF. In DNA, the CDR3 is TGTGCCAGCAGCTTAATTCCAGGGACCCACGAGCAGTACTTC.

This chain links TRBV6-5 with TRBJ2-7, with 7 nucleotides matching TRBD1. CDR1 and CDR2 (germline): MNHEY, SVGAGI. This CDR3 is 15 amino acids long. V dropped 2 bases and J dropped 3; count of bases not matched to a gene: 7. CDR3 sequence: CASSYRDSGIYEQYF. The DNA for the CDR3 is TGTGCCAGCAGTTACAGGGACAGCGGAATCTACGAGCAGTACTTC.

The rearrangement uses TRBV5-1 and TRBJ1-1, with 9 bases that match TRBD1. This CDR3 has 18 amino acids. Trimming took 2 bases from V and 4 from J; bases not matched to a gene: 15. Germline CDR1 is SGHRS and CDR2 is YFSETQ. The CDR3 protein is CASSLLDRGAGPRTEAFF. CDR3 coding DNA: TGCGCCAGCAGCTTACTGGACAGGGGAGCTGGCCCTCGCACTGAAGCTTTCTTT. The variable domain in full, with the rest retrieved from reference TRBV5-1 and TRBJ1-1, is KAGVTQTPRYLIKTRGQQVTLSCSPISGHRSVSWYQQTPGQGLQFLFEYFSETQRNKGNFPGRFSGRQFSNSRSEMNVSTLELGDSALYLCASSLLDRGAGPRTEAFFGQGTRLTVV.

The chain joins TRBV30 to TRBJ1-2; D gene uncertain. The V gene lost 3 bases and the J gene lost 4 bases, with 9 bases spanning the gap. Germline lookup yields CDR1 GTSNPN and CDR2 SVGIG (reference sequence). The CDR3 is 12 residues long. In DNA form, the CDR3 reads TGTGCCTGGAGCCCCAGGACCTATGGCTACACCTTC. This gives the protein CAWSPRTYGYTF. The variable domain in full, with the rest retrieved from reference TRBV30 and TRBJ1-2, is SQTIHQWPATLVQPVGSPLSLECTVEGTSNPNLYWYRQAAGRGLQLLFYSVGIGQISSEVPQNLSASRPQDRQFILSSKKLLLSDSGFYLCAWSPRTYGYTFGSGTRLTVV.

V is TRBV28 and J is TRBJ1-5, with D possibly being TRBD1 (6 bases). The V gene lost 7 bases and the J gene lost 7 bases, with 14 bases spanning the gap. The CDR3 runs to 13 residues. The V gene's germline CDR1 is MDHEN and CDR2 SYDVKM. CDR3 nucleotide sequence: TGTGCCAGCAAGTCCAGGGGCTCCCAGCCCCAGCATTTT. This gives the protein CASKSRGSQPQHF.

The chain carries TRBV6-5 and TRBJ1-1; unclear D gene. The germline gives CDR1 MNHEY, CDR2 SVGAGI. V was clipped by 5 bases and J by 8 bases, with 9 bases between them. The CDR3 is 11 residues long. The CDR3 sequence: CASSETGEAFF. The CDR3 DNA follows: TGTGCCAGCAGTGAAACGGGGGAAGCTTTCTTT.

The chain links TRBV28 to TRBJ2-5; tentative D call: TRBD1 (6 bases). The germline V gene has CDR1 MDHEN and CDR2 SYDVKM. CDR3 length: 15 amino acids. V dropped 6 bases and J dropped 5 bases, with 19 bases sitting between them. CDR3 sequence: CASSSQGSGWETQYF. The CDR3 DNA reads TGTGCCAGCAGCTCCCAGGGGTCGGGTTGGGAGACCCAGTACTTC.

Here the CDR3 reads CASSIEASGRVASSYNEQFF. CDR3 bases: TGTGCCAGTAGTATAGAGGCTAGCGGGAGAGTGGCTAGCTCCTACAATGAGCAGTTCTTC. The chain recombines TRBV19 with TRBJ2-1; TRBD2 matches 10 bases. The CDR3 length is 20 residues. Looked up from germline, CDR1 is LNHDA and CDR2 is SQIVND (reference sequence). V gave up 0 bases and J gave up 0 bases; unmatched junction bases: 11. The full variable domain, in which reference TRBV19 and TRBJ2-1 provide the parts outside the CDR3, is DGGITQSPKYLFRKEGQNVTLSCEQNLNHDAMYWYRQDPGQGLRLIYYSQIVNDFQKGDIAEGYSVSREKKESFPLTVTSAQKNPTAFYLCASSIEASGRVASSYNEQFFGPGTRLTVL.

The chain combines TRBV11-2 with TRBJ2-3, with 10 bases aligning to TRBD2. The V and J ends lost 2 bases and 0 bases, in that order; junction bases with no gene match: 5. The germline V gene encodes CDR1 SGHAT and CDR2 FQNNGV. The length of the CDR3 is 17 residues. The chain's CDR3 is CASSLLSGRGSTDTQYF. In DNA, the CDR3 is TGTGCCAGCAGCTTATTGAGCGGGAGGGGAAGCACAGATACGCAGTATTTT.

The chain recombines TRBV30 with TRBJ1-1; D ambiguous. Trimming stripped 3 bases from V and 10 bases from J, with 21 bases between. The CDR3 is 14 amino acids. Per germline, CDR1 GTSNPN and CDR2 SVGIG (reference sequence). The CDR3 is CAWSAVLEVHGAFF. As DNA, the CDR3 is TGTGCCTGGAGCGCCGTTCTGGAGGTGCATGGAGCTTTCTTT.

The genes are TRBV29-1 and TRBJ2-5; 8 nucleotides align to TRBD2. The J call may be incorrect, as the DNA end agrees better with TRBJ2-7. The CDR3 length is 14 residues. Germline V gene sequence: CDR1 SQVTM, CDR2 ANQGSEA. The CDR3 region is CSVITAGDGYEQYF. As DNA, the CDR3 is TGCAGCGTCATTACAGCGGGAGATGGGTACGAGCAGTACTTC.

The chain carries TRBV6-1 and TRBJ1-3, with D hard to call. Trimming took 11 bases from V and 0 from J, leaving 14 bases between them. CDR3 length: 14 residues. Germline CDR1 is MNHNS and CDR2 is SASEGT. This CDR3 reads CAGASLNSGNTIYF. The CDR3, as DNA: TGTGCCGGCGCGTCACTGAACTCTGGAAACACCATATATTTT.